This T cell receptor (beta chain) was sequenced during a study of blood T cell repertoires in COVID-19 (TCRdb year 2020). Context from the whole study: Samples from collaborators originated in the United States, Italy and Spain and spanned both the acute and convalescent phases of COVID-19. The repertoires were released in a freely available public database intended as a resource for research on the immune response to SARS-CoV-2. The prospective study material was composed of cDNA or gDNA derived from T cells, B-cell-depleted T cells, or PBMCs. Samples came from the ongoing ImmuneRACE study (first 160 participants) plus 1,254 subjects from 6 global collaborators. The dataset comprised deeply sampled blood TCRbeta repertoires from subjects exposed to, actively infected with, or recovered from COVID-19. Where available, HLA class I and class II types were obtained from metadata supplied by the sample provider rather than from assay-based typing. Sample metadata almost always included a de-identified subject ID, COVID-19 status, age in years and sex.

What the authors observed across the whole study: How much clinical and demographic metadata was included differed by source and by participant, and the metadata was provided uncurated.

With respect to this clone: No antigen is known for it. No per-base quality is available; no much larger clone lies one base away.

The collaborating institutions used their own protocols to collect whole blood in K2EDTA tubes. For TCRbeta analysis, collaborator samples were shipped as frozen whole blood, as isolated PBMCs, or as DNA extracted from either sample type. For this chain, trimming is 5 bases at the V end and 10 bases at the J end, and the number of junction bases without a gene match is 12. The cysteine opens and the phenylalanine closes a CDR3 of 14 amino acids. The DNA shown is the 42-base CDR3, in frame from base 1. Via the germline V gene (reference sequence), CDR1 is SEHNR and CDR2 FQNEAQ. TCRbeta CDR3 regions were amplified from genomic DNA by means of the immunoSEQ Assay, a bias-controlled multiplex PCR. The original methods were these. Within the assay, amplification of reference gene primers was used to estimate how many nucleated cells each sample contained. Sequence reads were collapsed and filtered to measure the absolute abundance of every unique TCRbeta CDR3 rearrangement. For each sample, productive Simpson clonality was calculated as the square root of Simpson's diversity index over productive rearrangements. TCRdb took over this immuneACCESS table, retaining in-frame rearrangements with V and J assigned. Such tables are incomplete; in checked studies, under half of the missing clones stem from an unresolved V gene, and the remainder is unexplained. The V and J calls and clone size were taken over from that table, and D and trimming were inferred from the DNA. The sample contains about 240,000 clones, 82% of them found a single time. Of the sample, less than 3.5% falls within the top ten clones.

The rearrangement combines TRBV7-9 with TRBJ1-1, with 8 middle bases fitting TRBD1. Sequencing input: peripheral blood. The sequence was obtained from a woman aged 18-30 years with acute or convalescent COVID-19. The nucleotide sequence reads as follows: TGTGCCAGCAGCCGCGGACAGGGAGCGGGTGGAGCTTTCTTT. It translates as CASSRGQGAGGAFF.